Presented here are 12 T cell receptor beta chains from one specimen sequenced in a study of cytomegalovirus exposure and HLA in healthy donors. It was with 60 Vbeta and 13 Jbeta primers that the PCR ran. The data were produced by immunoSEQ multiplex PCR, yet TCRdb's version contains in-frame clones alone and is incomplete. The sample table includes roughly 110,000 clones. Input material: PBMCs. These receptors were collected from a man aged 35 to 55 in good health and CMV-seropositive.

V usage is TRBV6-5 and J usage is TRBJ2-5; 9 bases are shared with TRBD2. The CDR3 has 15 residues. CDR1 is MNHEY, CDR2 SVGAGI, per germline. J gave up 4 bases and V 3 bases, and 6 bases lay outside the gene matches. CDR3 loop: CASSYGLAGRETQYF. The CDR3 coding sequence is TGTGCCAGCAGTTATGGGCTAGCGGGAAGAGAGACCCAGTACTTC.

The chain has TRBV9 and TRBJ2-7; 7 positions match TRBD2. The CDR3 loop spans 15 amino acids. Germline V gives CDR1 SGDLS, CDR2 YYNGEE. The junction had 4 bases not matched to a gene; V was cut back by 0 bases and J by 1 base. Written as DNA, the CDR3 is TGTGCCAGCAGCGTAGGGCCTAGCGGATCCTACGAGCAGTACTTC. Translating gives CASSVGPSGSYEQYF.

The DNA for the CDR3 is TGTGCCATCAGTGAGTCGTGGCTCGGGAGGTCCAGCACAGATACGCAGTATTTT. Its protein is CAISESWLGRSSTDTQYF. The chain has TRBV10-3 and TRBJ2-3; 7 positions match TRBD2. Trimming removed 0 bases from V and 0 bases from J; junction bases left unmatched: 9. The CDR3 length is 18 residues. Germline V gene sequence: CDR1 ENHRY, CDR2 SYGVKD.

CDR3 DNA: TGTGCCAGCAGTTACTCAGGGGGTGGAGCTTTCTTT. Encoded protein: CASSYSGGGAFF. The chain joins TRBV6-6 to TRBJ1-1, with a weak D call TRBD1 (6 bases). Germline CDR1 is MNHNY and CDR2 is SVGAGI (reference sequence). This CDR3 is built from 12 residues. The V end lost 0 bases, the J end lost 10 bases, and 9 bases lay between the germline ends.

The gene calls are TRBV15 and TRBJ2-5, with 9 bases fitting TRBD2. Trimming took 5 bases from V and 4 from J; bases not matched to a gene: 2. This CDR3 is 13 amino acids long. Germline CDR1 and CDR2: LNHNV and YYDKDF (reference sequence). This CDR3 reads CATSELAGETQYF. The DNA for the CDR3 is TGTGCCACCAGCGAACTAGCGGGAGAGACCCAGTACTTC.

V and J are TRBV27 and TRBJ2-2, with 7 bases aligning to TRBD1. The CDR3 runs to 19 residues. J was trimmed by 7 bases and V by 5 bases; bases with no gene match: 22. The V gene's germline CDR1 is MNHEY and CDR2 SMNVEV (reference sequence). CDR3 amino acids: CASSPLTSTGFLSVGELFF. The CDR3 bases are TGTGCCAGCAGTCCCCTCACATCGACAGGGTTCCTTTCCGTCGGGGAGCTGTTTTTT.

The chain uses TRBV18 and TRBJ2-2; 12 nucleotides align to TRBD2. The CDR3 length is 18 residues. Germline CDR1 is KGHSH and CDR2 is LQKENI. V lost 1 base, J lost 0 bases, and 3 bases stayed unmatched. The CDR3 bases are TGTGCCAGCTCACCACAGGGACTAGCGGGCACGAACACCGGGGAGCTGTTTTTT. As protein: CASSPQGLAGTNTGELFF.

This chain joins TRBV9 and TRBJ1-4; no clear D. The CDR3 has 15 residues. Deletions cut 5 bases from V and 4 bases from J, with 15 bases between. The germline gives CDR1 SGDLS, CDR2 YYNGEE. The CDR3 loop is CASSRDTTVNEKLFF. The CDR3 region has the DNA TGTGCCAGCAGTCGCGATACTACCGTTAATGAAAAACTGTTTTTT.

V usage is TRBV6-6 and J usage is TRBJ2-7; the D gene is possibly TRBD1 (6 bases). The V gene's germline CDR1 is MNHNY and CDR2 SVGAGI (reference sequence). The ends were cut back, 2 bases at V and 2 bases at J, with 10 bases in the middle. This CDR3 has 14 amino acids. CDR3 sequence reads: CASSYPGQTYEQYF. In DNA, the CDR3 is TGTGCCAGCAGTTACCCCGGACAGACCTACGAGCAGTACTTC.

CDR3: CASSPTALNQPQHF. The CDR3 DNA reads TGTGCCAGCAGCCCTACAGCCCTCAATCAGCCCCAGCATTTT. This chain joins TRBV7-8 and TRBJ1-5; D unresolved. CDR1 and CDR2 from the germline V gene are SGHVS and FQNEAQ. The ends were cut back, 5 bases at V and 3 bases at J, with 11 bases in the middle. The CDR3 spans 14 residues.

V is TRBV4-1 and J is TRBJ2-2, with D possibly TRBD2 on 6 matching bases. This CDR3 is built from 17 residues. CDR1 is MGHRA and CDR2 is YSYEKL in the germline V gene. The germline V and J ends were trimmed by 0 bases and 5 bases, with 16 bases remaining between them. The CDR3 sequence is CASSQDPLGGWTGELFF. The CDR3, as DNA: TGCGCCAGCAGCCAAGACCCACTGGGGGGTTGGACCGGGGAGCTGTTTTTT.

The chain links TRBV9 to TRBJ2-7; 8 bases line up with TRBD1. Germline values: CDR1 SGDLS, CDR2 YYNGEE. The CDR3 totals 14 residues. Germline trimming cut 0 bases from V and 6 bases from J; bases unmatched to any gene: 5. This CDR3 reads CASSVEDRVGEQYF. CDR3 DNA: TGTGCCAGCAGCGTAGAGGACAGGGTAGGCGAGCAGTACTTC.